This TCR beta chain was obtained from a study of OX40 agonist ivuxolimab in advanced cancers. Study at large: Patients were treated with intravenous ivuxolimab, dosed at 0.01 to 10 mg/kg and infused every 2 weeks. Head and neck, renal cell, melanoma or hepatocellular carcinoma were the cancers that dose-escalation patients had. Findings and limits, study-wide: Undetermined was the antigen specificity of the expanded peripheral T cells. Dose levels from 0.1 to 3.0 mg/kg saw CD4+ and CD8+ blood T cells expand clonally by week 6.

As for this clone: Its target is not known.

Only in-frame clones appear in the TCRdb table, and some are missing; sequencing was by immunoSEQ multiplex PCR. The table records 73,000 or so clones, about 90% of them present only once. The sequence was obtained from an adult with an advanced solid tumor such as melanoma, head and neck, liver or kidney cancer. Sequenced here: CD4+ or CD8+ T cells sorted from blood, sampled in a trial of the OX40 agonist ivuxolimab.

The CDR3 spells CASRGTAGNTIYF. CDR3 sequence (DNA): TGTGCCAGCAGGGGGACCGCCGGAAACACCATATATTTT. The chain joins TRBV6-5 to TRBJ1-3, with D possibly being TRBD1 (5 bases). The CDR3 runs to 13 residues. Germline loops: CDR1 MNHEY, CDR2 SVGAGI. The V end was cut by 6 bases, the J end by 4 bases, with 10 bases between.